The 20 T cell receptor beta chains below all came from one sample that was sequenced in a study of cytomegalovirus exposure and HLA in healthy donors. The PCR contained 60 Vbeta and 13 Jbeta primers. Profiling relied on immunoSEQ multiplex PCR, and the TCRdb table lists in-frame clones only, not all of them. The sample has approximately 100,000 clones, around 81% seen once. The specimen sequenced was PBMCs. The receptor set was obtained from a young woman in good health and CMV-seronegative.

CDR3 in amino acids: CASSLALGGANYGYTF. The CDR3 bases are TGTGCCAGCAGCTTAGCTCTAGGTGGAGCTAACTATGGCTACACCTTC. The chain is built from TRBV7-9 and TRBJ1-2; D is ambiguous. From germline, CDR1 is SEHNR and CDR2 FQNEAQ (reference sequence). Trimming removed 0 bases at V and 0 bases at J, with 11 bases between. The CDR3 is made up of 16 amino acids.

This chain links TRBV28 with TRBJ1-1; 7 positions match TRBD1. From germline, CDR1 is MDHEN and CDR2 SYDVKM. The V segment lost 5 bases and the J segment 5 bases; nucleotides outside the gene matches: 8. CDR3 length: 14 residues. The chain's CDR3 is CASSPAGGRTEAFF. DNA of the CDR3: TGTGCCAGCAGTCCAGCAGGGGGGAGGACTGAAGCTTTCTTT.

J is TRBJ2-1 and V is TRBV6-5; 11 nucleotides align to TRBD2. The CDR3 loop spans 13 amino acids. CDR1 is MNHEY, CDR2 SVGAGI, per germline. V shed 8 bases, J shed 7 bases, and the junction held 4 bases outside the gene matches. CDR3 coding DNA: TGTGCCAGCTTTCTAGCGGGAGGTAATGAGCAGTTCTTC. The encoded protein is CASFLAGGNEQFF.

V and J are TRBV25-1 and TRBJ2-3; D is undetermined. Germline-derived CDR1 and CDR2 are MGHDK and SYGVNS. The CDR3 has 15 amino acids. The V gene lost 3 bases and the J gene lost 1 base, with 11 bases spanning the gap. The CDR3, as DNA: TGTGCCAGCAGTGACCTTCCGGCGGGCACAGATACGCAGTATTTT. Translating it yields CASSDLPAGTDTQYF.

V is TRBV27 and J is TRBJ1-6; the D is unclear. Germline V CDR1 and CDR2: MNHEY, SMNVEV (reference sequence). This CDR3 contains 17 residues. Trimming removed 2 bases from V and 1 base from J, with 12 bases in between. CDR3 sequence (DNA): TGTGCCAGCAGTTTAAGTCCGGGAAGGTCCTATAATTCACCCCTCCACTTT. Its protein is CASSLSPGRSYNSPLHF.

The chain employs TRBV19 and TRBJ2-3, with 10 bases aligning to TRBD2. This CDR3 spans 16 amino acids. Germline V lookup: CDR1 LNHDA, CDR2 SQIVND (reference sequence). J gave up 1 base and V 3 bases, and 4 bases lay outside the gene matches. CDR3 bases: TGTGCCAGTAGTATGAAAACTAGCGGGGGCACAGATACGCAGTATTTT. Protein sequence: CASSMKTSGGTDTQYF.

The V call is TRBV9, the J call TRBJ1-1, with no clear D. The germline CDR1 and CDR2 sequences are SGDLS and YYNGEE. The V and J ends lost 0 bases and 1 base respectively, with 7 bases between them. The CDR3 contains 14 residues. The CDR3 sequence: CASSVDERNTEAFF. The CDR3 nucleotides are TGTGCCAGCAGCGTAGATGAGAGGAACACTGAAGCTTTCTTT. Combining the CDR3 with reference TRBV9 and TRBJ1-1 gives the whole variable domain DSGVTQTPKHLITATGQRVTLRCSPRSGDLSVYWYQQSLDQGLQFLIQYYNGEERAKGNILERFSAQQFPDLHSELNLSSLELGDSALYFCASSVDERNTEAFFGQGTRLTVV.

This clone showed up just once. The chain uses TRBV5-4 and TRBJ2-1; D might be TRBD1 (5 bases). The CDR3 is 15 amino acids. V lost 0 bases, J lost 0 bases, and 7 bases lay in between. The germline V gene has CDR1 SGHNT and CDR2 YYREEE (reference sequence). The CDR3 region is CASSLGQSSYNEQFF. The CDR3 DNA sequence: TGTGCCAGCAGCTTGGGACAGTCCTCCTACAATGAGCAGTTCTTC.

The genes are TRBV6-6 and TRBJ1-2; TRBD1 matches 7 bases. Germline trimming cut 5 bases from V and 4 bases from J; bases unmatched to any gene: 13. This CDR3 contains 16 residues. Germline lookup yields CDR1 MNHNY and CDR2 SVGAGI (reference sequence). The CDR3 sequence is CASSRRETGASYGYTF. CDR3 bases: TGTGCCAGCAGTCGACGCGAAACAGGGGCAAGCTATGGCTACACCTTC.

As DNA, the CDR3 is TGTGCCAGCAGCTTGGAGTTAGCGGGAAACACCTACGAGCAGTACTTC. The encoded protein is CASSLELAGNTYEQYF. The chain carries TRBV5-4 and TRBJ2-7, with 8 bases aligning to TRBD2. The germline V gene has CDR1 SGHNT and CDR2 YYREEE (reference sequence). V gave up 0 bases and J gave up 2 bases; unmatched junction bases: 7. The CDR3 runs to 16 residues. The variable domain in full, with the rest retrieved from reference TRBV5-4 and TRBJ2-7, is ETGVTQSPTHLIKTRGQQVTLRCSSQSGHNTVSWYQQALGQGPQFIFQYYREEENGRGNFPPRFSGLQFPNYSSELNVNALELDDSALYLCASSLELAGNTYEQYFGPGTRLTVT.

This clone was found a few times. The chain links TRBV18 to TRBJ1-6; 7 bases are a match to TRBD1. The CDR3 extends over 17 amino acids. V trimming: 2 bases; J trimming: 7 bases; junction bases outside the gene matches: 11. From germline, CDR1 is KGHSH and CDR2 LQKENI. The CDR3 region has the DNA TGTGCCAGCTCACCATCGGCAGGACAGGCGGGCAATTCACCCCTCCACTTT. It encodes CASSPSAGQAGNSPLHF.

V usage is TRBV2 and J usage is TRBJ2-7; D gene unclear. The ends were cut back, 6 bases at V and 6 bases at J, with 15 bases in the middle. The germline V gene has CDR1 SNHLY and CDR2 FYNNEI. The CDR3 consists of 13 residues. The CDR3 DNA reads as TGTGCCAGCAGCGAACTTGAACTTAGCGAGCAGTACTTC. Translating it yields CASSELELSEQYF. Combining the CDR3 with reference TRBV2 and TRBJ2-7 gives the whole variable domain EPEVTQTPSHQVTQMGQEVILRCVPISNHLYFYWYRQILGQKVEFLVSFYNNEISEKSEIFDDQFSVERPDGSNFTLKIRSTKLEDSAMYFCASSELELSEQYFGPGTRLTVT.

This clone was seen a handful of times. The chain carries TRBV4-1 and TRBJ2-7; TRBD2 matches 8 bases. Germline CDR1 and CDR2: MGHRA and YSYEKL. V was clipped by 0 bases and J by 3 bases; unmatched bases: 22. The CDR3 runs 21 residues. The CDR3 region has the DNA TGCGCCAGCAGCCAAGAACTCGACCAGATAATAGGACTAGCTATAGTCTACGAGCAGTACTTC. It yields the protein CASSQELDQIIGLAIVYEQYF.

V gene TRBV6-4 combines with J gene TRBJ1-3, with D tentatively TRBD1 (6 bases). Germline V lookup: CDR1 MRHNA, CDR2 SNTAGT. Trimming took 5 bases from V and 6 from J, leaving 14 bases between them. This CDR3 contains 14 residues. CDR3 residues: CASSLQGNENTIYF. The CDR3 DNA follows: TGTGCCAGCAGTTTACAGGGAAATGAAAACACCATATATTTT.

DNA for the CDR3: TGTGCCATCGGGGTCGGTGCCAGGGGGGATGAGCAGTTCTTC. Protein product: CAIGVGARGDEQFF. The chain recombines TRBV10-3 with TRBJ2-1, with D perhaps TRBD1 (7 bases). Trimming shortened V by 8 bases and J by 8 bases, and 19 bases separated the two germline ends. Germline lookup yields CDR1 ENHRY and CDR2 SYGVKD. This CDR3 has 14 amino acids.

The rearrangement joins TRBV29-1 to TRBJ2-1; 8 nucleotides line up with TRBD2. Germline V lookup: CDR1 SQVTM, CDR2 ANQGSEA. This CDR3 has 14 residues. V was clipped by 6 bases and J by 0 bases; unmatched bases: 4. Here the CDR3 reads CSVTSGISYNEQFF. In DNA form, the CDR3 reads TGCAGCGTAACTAGCGGAATCTCCTACAATGAGCAGTTCTTC.

The chain employs TRBV27 and TRBJ2-3; D might be TRBD2 (5 bases). The CDR3 runs to 17 residues. The V end lost 4 bases, the J end lost 0 bases, and 17 bases lay between the germline ends. Germline CDR1 is MNHEY and CDR2 is SMNVEV (reference sequence). The CDR3 DNA sequence: TGTGCCAGCAGTTCTCTCCAGCGGAGTCCTAGCACAGATACGCAGTATTTT. This translates into CASSSLQRSPSTDTQYF.

The chain couples TRBV4-1 to TRBJ2-5; D is perhaps TRBD2 (6 bases). Germline assignment: CDR1 MGHRA and CDR2 YSYEKL. V dropped 4 bases and J dropped 4 bases, with 10 bases sitting between them. The CDR3 length is 13 residues. CDR3 residues: CASSLGRRETQYF. CDR3 bases: TGCGCCAGCAGCCTCGGGAGACGAGAGACCCAGTACTTC.

The rearrangement joins TRBV6-4 to TRBJ2-7, with 11 bases aligning to TRBD2. The CDR3 is 13 amino acids. Germline CDR1 MRHNA, CDR2 SNTAGT. V dropped 9 bases and J dropped 3; count of bases not matched to a gene: 4. CDR3 sequence: CARDGTSGYEQYF. The DNA of the CDR3 is TGTGCCAGAGACGGGACTAGCGGCTACGAGCAGTACTTC.

V gene TRBV11-2 combines with J gene TRBJ2-7; D is perhaps TRBD2 (5 bases). The CDR3 totals 13 residues. V dropped 8 bases and J dropped 1 base, with 12 bases sitting between them. CDR1 SGHAT and CDR2 FQNNGV come from the germline V gene. CDR3 sequence reads: CASEGTFSYEQYF. In DNA form, the CDR3 reads TGTGCCAGCGAGGGAACCTTTTCCTACGAGCAGTACTTC. Full variable domain (rest looked up from reference TRBV11-2 and TRBJ2-7): EAGVAQSPRYKIIEKRQSVAFWCNPISGHATLYWYQQILGQGPKLLIQFQNNGVVDDSQLPKDRFSAERLKGVDSTLKIQPAKLEDSAVYLCASEGTFSYEQYFGPGTRLTVT.